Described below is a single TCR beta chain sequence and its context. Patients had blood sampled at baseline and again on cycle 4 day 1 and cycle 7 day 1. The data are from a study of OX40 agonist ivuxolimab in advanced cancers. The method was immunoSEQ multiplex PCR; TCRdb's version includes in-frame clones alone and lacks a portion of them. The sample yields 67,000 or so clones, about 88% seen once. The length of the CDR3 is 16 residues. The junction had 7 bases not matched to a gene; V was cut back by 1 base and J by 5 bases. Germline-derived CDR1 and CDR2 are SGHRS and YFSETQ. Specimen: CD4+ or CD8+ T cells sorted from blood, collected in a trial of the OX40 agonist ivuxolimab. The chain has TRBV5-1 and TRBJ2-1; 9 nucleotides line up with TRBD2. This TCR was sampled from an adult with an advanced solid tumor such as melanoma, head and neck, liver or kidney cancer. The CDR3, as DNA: TGCGCCAGCAGCTTGTATTTAGCGGGAGCCCACAATGAGCAGTTCTTC. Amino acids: CASSLYLAGAHNEQFF. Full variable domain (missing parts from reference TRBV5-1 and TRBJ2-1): KAGVTQTPRYLIKTRGQQVTLSCSPISGHRSVSWYQQTPGQGLQFLFEYFSETQRNKGNFPGRFSGRQFSNSRSEMNVSTLELGDSALYLCASSLYLAGAHNEQFFGPGTRLTVL.